This entry lists 9 T cell receptor beta chains sequenced from one sample in a study of cytomegalovirus exposure and HLA in healthy donors (dated by TCRdb to 2016 to 2017). The protocol used for the library was the immunoSEQ multiplex PCR assay. A mixture of 60 forward primers for TCR Vbeta segments and 13 reverse primers for TCR Jbeta segments was used in the multiplex PCR. Sourced from immuneACCESS, this table was stored by TCRdb with only in-frame sequences that have V and J called. A share of the clones is absent; for the studies checked, an unresolved V gene accounts for under half, and the remainder has no known explanation. The sample includes 60,000 to 70,000 clones, with over 75% observed a single time. Of the sample, 9.7% falls within the top ten clones. The sequenced sample consisted of PBMCs. These receptors were obtained from a middle-aged man in good health and CMV-seronegative.

The V and J genes are TRBV4-2 and TRBJ1-1, with D possibly matching TRBD1 (5 bases). The CDR3 consists of 14 residues. Trimming stripped 2 bases from V and 3 bases from J, with 10 bases between. CDR1 and CDR2 (germline): LGHNA, YNFKEQ. DNA of the CDR3: TGTGCCAGCAGCCAATCGGGGGGGGACACTGAAGCTTTCTTT. It encodes CASSQSGGDTEAFF.

V and J are TRBV12-2 and TRBJ1-6; the table's D call, TRBD1, was not checked against the DNA. TRBV12-2 is given as a pseudogene. The CDR3 spans 19 residues. CDR3 sequence: CASPPPQGTRSSYNSPLHF. CDR3 in DNA: TGTGCAAGCCCCCCCCCACAGGGGACTCGGAGCTCCTATAATTCACCCCTCCACTTT.

This chain joins TRBV4-2 and TRBJ2-3, with unresolved D. This CDR3 comprises 13 residues. CDR1 is LGHNA and CDR2 is YNFKEQ in the germline V gene. Between the trimmed V and J ends, which lost 0 bases and 6 bases, there was a span of 7 bases. CDR3 coding DNA: TGTGCCAGCAGCCAAGAAATCGCGGATACGCAGTATTTT. Amino acid sequence: CASSQEIADTQYF.

V and J are TRBV2 and TRBJ1-6; D is undetermined. CDR1 and CDR2 from the germline V gene are SNHLY and FYNNEI. CDR3 length: 14 amino acids. Trimming cost V 2 bases and J 10 bases, with 12 bases left between them. The CDR3, as DNA: TGTGCCAGCAGTGAACGAGAGGGAGGGTCACCCCTCCACTTT. This translates into CASSEREGGSPLHF.

The chain joins TRBV19 to TRBJ1-5, with no clear D. The V end lost 5 bases, the J end lost 3 bases, and 11 bases lay between the germline ends. This CDR3 spans 14 amino acids. CDR1 and CDR2 from the germline V gene are LNHDA and SQIVND (reference sequence). The chain's CDR3 is CASSPGGYNQPQHF. CDR3 sequence (DNA): TGTGCCAGTAGTCCGGGAGGGTACAATCAGCCCCAGCATTTT. The full variable domain, completed using reference TRBV19 and TRBJ1-5, is DGGITQSPKYLFRKEGQNVTLSCEQNLNHDAMYWYRQDPGQGLRLIYYSQIVNDFQKGDIAEGYSVSREKKESFPLTVTSAQKNPTAFYLCASSPGGYNQPQHFGDGTRLSIL.

The CDR3 region has the DNA TGTGCCAGCTCACCCGGGTTGGCCACCGGGGAGCTGTTTTTT. Encoded protein: CASSPGLATGELFF. V gene TRBV18 combines with J gene TRBJ2-2; no firm D call. The germline V and J ends were trimmed by 3 bases and 4 bases, with 9 bases remaining between them. The germline V gene has CDR1 KGHSH and CDR2 LQKENI. The length of the CDR3 is 14 residues. Together with reference TRBV18 and TRBJ2-2, the CDR3 gives the full variable domain: NAGVMQNPRHLVRRRGQEARLRCSPMKGHSHVYWYRQLPEEGLKFMVYLQKENIIDESGMPKERFSAEFPKEGPSILRIQQVVRGDSAAYFCASSPGLATGELFFGEGSRLTVL.

A few counts support this clone. The gene calls are TRBV2 and TRBJ2-7; TRBD2 aligns across 7 bases. Germline-derived CDR1 and CDR2 are SNHLY and FYNNEI. The CDR3 sequence is 15 residues long. V lost 6 bases and J lost 7; bases outside the gene matches: 15. DNA of the CDR3: TGTGCCAGCAGCCCCGGGGGGAGGGCGGTCGGAGAGCAGTACTTC. Amino acids: CASSPGGRAVGEQYF.

The chain is built from TRBV4-1 and TRBJ2-1; 11 bases agree with TRBD2. CDR1 MGHRA and CDR2 YSYEKL come from the germline V gene. Trimming cost V 3 bases and J 3 bases; bases outside gene matches: 1. This CDR3 is 15 amino acids long. Here the CDR3 DNA reads TGCGCCAGCAGCCATAGCGGGGGGGACTACAATGAGCAGTTCTTC. As protein: CASSHSGGDYNEQFF.

The rearrangement joins TRBV2 to TRBJ2-1, with TRBD2 as a possible D gene (5 bases). This CDR3 region has 14 residues. The V gene lost 8 bases and the J gene lost 5 bases, with 16 bases spanning the gap. Germline V gene data show CDR1 as SNHLY and CDR2 as FYNNEI. This CDR3 is CASLPFGVHNEQFF. The CDR3 coding sequence is TGTGCCAGCCTTCCTTTCGGGGTCCACAATGAGCAGTTCTTC.